This entry features one T cell receptor (beta chain) sequence. This CDR3 is built from 14 residues. Trimming took 2 bases from V and 6 from J; bases not matched to a gene: 2. Germline values: CDR1 GTSNPN, CDR2 SVGIG (reference sequence). Here immunoSEQ multiplex PCR was the method, and the copy in TCRdb shows in-frame clones only, minus some. The sample shows about 190,000 clones, roughly 85% of them seen only once. The data derive from a study of blood T cell repertoires in COVID-19. The clonotype was recovered from a woman in her seventies with acute or convalescent COVID-19. This chain links TRBV30 with TRBJ1-6; 9 bases align to TRBD1. Sequenced sample: peripheral blood. The CDR3 region is CAWSSDRGNSPLHF. CDR3 nucleotide sequence: TGTGCCTGGAGTTCGGACAGGGGTAATTCACCCCTCCACTTT.